This T cell receptor beta chain was captured by sequencing in a study of T cell repertoires in cytomegalovirus infection. Across the whole study: The authors relied on CMV epitopes, both recently identified HLA-C-restricted and well-studied HLA-B-restricted. Indicated by public TCR beta signatures were CMV infection and matching HLA type. Points from the study as a whole: Ex vivo, HLA-C-restricted CMV-specific TCR beta clonotypes prevailed over the rest of the response. Summed frequency of public TCR beta families distinguished CMV carriers with the relevant HLA.

TCRdb reanalysed the reads using MiXCR and keeps one entry per CDR3 protein. This table holds roughly 120,000 distinct CDR3 sequences, approximately 30% found once. Germline CDR1 reads DFQATT; CDR2 reads SNEGSKA (reference sequence). The CDR3 covers 15 residues. V shed 0 bases and J 0 bases; nucleotides not matched to a gene: 5. This clonotype has at least ten counts. Its matching antigen is unknown. This chain uses TRBV20-1 with TRBJ2-7, with TRBD1 matching over 7 bases. Source: CD8+ T cells from cultured PBMCs, taken from culture after CMV antigen stimulation. This TCR was recovered from a human donor in good health (CMV status not recorded). Some clones in this sample may be carry-over from other donors' samples. CDR3 sequence reads: CSARDLQGPSYEQYF. CDR3 DNA sequence: TGCAGTGCTAGAGATCTACAGGGGCCCTCCTACGAGCAGTACTTC.